Presented here are 10 T cell receptor beta chains from one specimen sequenced in a study of blood T cell repertoires in COVID-19. Repertoires were generated with immunoSEQ multiplex PCR, while TCRdb's copy carries only in-frame clones and drops some. The profile shows around 300,000 clones, about 90% of them singletons. Sequenced sample: peripheral blood. The receptors come from a woman in her fifties or sixties with COVID-19, enrolled during active disease.

V and J are TRBV3-1 (or the pseudogene TRBV3-2) and TRBJ1-5; D perhaps matches TRBD1 (6 bases). The ends were cut back, 4 bases at V and 3 bases at J, with 7 bases in the middle. The CDR3 sequence is 13 residues long. CDR1 and CDR2 (germline): LGHDT, YNNKEL (reference sequence). Here the CDR3 reads CASSRDNNQPQHF. Written as DNA, the CDR3 is TGTGCCAGCAGCCGGGACAACAATCAGCCCCAGCATTTT.

The J gene is TRBJ2-7, the V gene TRBV7-8; 7 bases agree with TRBD2. The CDR3 covers 15 residues. V was clipped by 1 base and J by 3 bases; unmatched bases: 6. Germline V gene data show CDR1 as SGHVS and CDR2 as FQNEAQ. CDR3 protein: CASSLGPSGFYEQYF. In DNA, the CDR3 is TGTGCCAGCAGCTTAGGTCCTAGCGGATTCTACGAGCAGTACTTC. Full variable domain (outside the CDR3, taken from reference TRBV7-8 and TRBJ2-7): GAGVSQSPRYKVAKRGQDVALRCDPISGHVSLFWYQQALGQGPEFLTYFQNEAQLDKSGLPSDRFFAERPEGSVSTLKIQRTQQEDSAVYLCASSLGPSGFYEQYFGPGTRLTVT.

Comment on this clone: This may arise from a read error, as a much more abundant clone is one base away. The chain joins TRBV7-2 to TRBJ1-3; D is ambiguous. CDR3 length equals 14 residues. V gave up 5 bases and J gave up 0 bases, with 8 bases separating them. Germline V gene data show CDR1 as SGHTA and CDR2 as FQGNSA. Here the CDR3 reads CASSPQSSGNTIYF. CDR3 nucleotides: TGTGCCAGCAGCCCACAGAGCTCTGGAAACACCATATATTTT.

The V and J genes are TRBV30 and TRBJ1-1, with D possibly being TRBD1 (6 bases). V lost 4 bases and J lost 5, with 8 bases in between. From germline, CDR1 is GTSNPN and CDR2 SVGIG (reference sequence). The CDR3 totals 11 residues. CDR3 nucleotide sequence: TGTGCCTGGATAGGGACAACTGAAGCTTTCTTT. Residues: CAWIGTTEAFF. Variable domain in full (rest from reference TRBV30 and TRBJ1-1): SQTIHQWPATLVQPVGSPLSLECTVEGTSNPNLYWYRQAAGRGLQLLFYSVGIGQISSEVPQNLSASRPQDRQFILSSKKLLLSDSGFYLCAWIGTTEAFFGQGTRLTVV.

The chain has TRBV7-2 and TRBJ1-3; 7 bases agree with TRBD1. Germline loops: CDR1 SGHTA, CDR2 FQGNSA. Trimming cost V 3 bases and J 4 bases; bases outside gene matches: 0. This CDR3 has 13 amino acids. CDR3 DNA sequence: TGTGCCAGCAGCTTGGACAGGGGAAACACCATATATTTT. This gives the protein CASSLDRGNTIYF.

This sequence joins TRBV3-1 (or the pseudogene TRBV3-2) and TRBJ1-3, with 9 bases identical to TRBD1. V lost 6 bases and J lost 8; bases outside the gene matches: 8. The CDR3 is 14 amino acids. The germline gives CDR1 LGHDT, CDR2 YNNKEL (reference sequence). The CDR3 sequence: CASRKDRGVHTIYF. The CDR3 DNA follows: TGTGCCAGCAGAAAGGACAGGGGAGTTCACACCATATATTTT.

The chain links TRBV18 to TRBJ2-7; 7 positions agree with TRBD1. CDR1 is KGHSH, CDR2 LQKENI, per germline. The ends lost 6 bases at V and 6 bases at J; junction bases unmatched: 8. The CDR3 loop spans 13 amino acids. DNA for the CDR3: TGTGCCAGCTCTCTTCAGGGGGTACGCGAGCAGTACTTC. Translated: CASSLQGVREQYF.

In its sample, this clone was seen once. The rearrangement uses TRBV7-9 and TRBJ1-1; TRBD1 agrees at 7 bases. The CDR3 spans 15 residues. Trimming at V came to 2 bases and at J to 7 bases, leaving 10 bases not matched to a gene. Germline V gene sequence: CDR1 SEHNR, CDR2 FQNEAQ (reference sequence). The CDR3 loop reads CASSLNQGDRIEAFF. The CDR3 DNA reads as TGTGCCAGCAGCTTAAACCAGGGGGATCGGATTGAAGCTTTCTTT.

This chain links TRBV9 with TRBJ1-1; no definite D call. Germline CDR1 reads SGDLS; CDR2 reads YYNGEE. There are 14 residues in the CDR3. V was pared by 6 bases and J by 1 base, with 13 bases between. CDR3 sequence: CASTLEDPNTEAFF. The CDR3 DNA reads TGTGCCAGCACACTAGAGGACCCGAACACTGAAGCTTTCTTT.

V usage is TRBV21-1 and J usage is TRBJ2-1; TRBD2, the table's D call, was not compared with the DNA. TRBV21-1 is termed a pseudogene. This CDR3 contains 14 residues. The CDR3 reads CASVLREFYSEQFF. CDR3 in DNA: TGTGCCAGCGTTCTACGGGAGTTTTATAGTGAGCAGTTCTTC.